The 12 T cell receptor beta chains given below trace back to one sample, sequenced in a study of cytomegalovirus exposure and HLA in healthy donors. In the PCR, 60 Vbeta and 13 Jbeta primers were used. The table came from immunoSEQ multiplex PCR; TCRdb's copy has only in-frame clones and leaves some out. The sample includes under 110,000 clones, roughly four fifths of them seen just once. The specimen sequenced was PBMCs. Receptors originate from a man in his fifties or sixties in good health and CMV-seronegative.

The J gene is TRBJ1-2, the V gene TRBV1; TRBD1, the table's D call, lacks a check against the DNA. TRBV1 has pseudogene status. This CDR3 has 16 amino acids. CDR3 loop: CTSSQDPRDRTLDYTF. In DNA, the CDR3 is TGCACCAGCAGCCAAGATCCCCGGGACAGGACTTTGGACTACACCTTC.

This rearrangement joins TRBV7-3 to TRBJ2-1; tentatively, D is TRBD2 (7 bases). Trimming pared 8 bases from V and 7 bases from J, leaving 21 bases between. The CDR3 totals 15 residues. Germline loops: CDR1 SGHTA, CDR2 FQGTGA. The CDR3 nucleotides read TGTGCCAGCGGACTAGGGGGGGATACTAGGAATGAGCAGTTCTTC. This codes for CASGLGGDTRNEQFF.

The CDR3 here is CASSPGQGINQPQHF. The CDR3, as DNA: TGTGCCAGCAGTCCAGGACAGGGGATCAATCAGCCCCAGCATTTT. The chain combines TRBV6-5 with TRBJ1-5, with 9 bases that match TRBD1. Germline V gene sequence: CDR1 MNHEY, CDR2 SVGAGI. The J segment lost 3 bases and the V segment lost 5 bases, leaving 5 bases of the junction unmatched. The CDR3 sequence is 15 residues long.

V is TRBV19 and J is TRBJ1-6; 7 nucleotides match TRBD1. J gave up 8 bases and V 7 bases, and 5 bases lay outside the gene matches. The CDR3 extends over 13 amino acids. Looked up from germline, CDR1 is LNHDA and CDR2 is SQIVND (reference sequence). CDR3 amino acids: CASTPDRDSPLHF. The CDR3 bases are TGTGCCAGTACCCCCGACAGGGATTCACCCCTCCACTTT. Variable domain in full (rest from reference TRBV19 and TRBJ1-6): DGGITQSPKYLFRKEGQNVTLSCEQNLNHDAMYWYRQDPGQGLRLIYYSQIVNDFQKGDIAEGYSVSREKKESFPLTVTSAQKNPTAFYLCASTPDRDSPLHFGNGTRLTVT.

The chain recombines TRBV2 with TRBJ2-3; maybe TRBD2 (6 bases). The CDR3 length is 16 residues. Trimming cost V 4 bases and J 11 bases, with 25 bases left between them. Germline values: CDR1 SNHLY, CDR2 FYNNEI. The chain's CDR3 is CASSGTPGLPWGEQYF. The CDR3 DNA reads TGTGCCAGCAGTGGAACCCCGGGACTCCCATGGGGTGAGCAGTATTTT.

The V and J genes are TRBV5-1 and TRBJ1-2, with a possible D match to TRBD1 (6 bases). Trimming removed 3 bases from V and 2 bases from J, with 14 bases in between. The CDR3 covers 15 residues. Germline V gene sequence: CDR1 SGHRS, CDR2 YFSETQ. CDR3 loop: CASSSRTEPNYGYTF. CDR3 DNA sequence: TGCGCCAGCAGCTCTCGGACAGAACCAAACTATGGCTACACCTTC.

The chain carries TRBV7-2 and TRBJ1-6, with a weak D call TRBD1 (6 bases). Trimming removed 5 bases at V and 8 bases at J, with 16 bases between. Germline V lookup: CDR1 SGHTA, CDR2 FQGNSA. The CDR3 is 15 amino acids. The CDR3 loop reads CASSTIVGGDSPLHF. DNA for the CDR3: TGTGCCAGCAGCACCATAGTAGGGGGGGATTCACCCCTCCACTTT.

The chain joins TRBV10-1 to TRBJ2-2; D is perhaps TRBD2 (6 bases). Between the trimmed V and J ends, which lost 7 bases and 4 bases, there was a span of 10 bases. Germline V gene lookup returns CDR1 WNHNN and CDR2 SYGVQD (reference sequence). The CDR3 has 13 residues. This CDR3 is CASMGGFTGELFF. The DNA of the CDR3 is TGCGCCAGCATGGGAGGATTCACCGGGGAGCTGTTTTTT.

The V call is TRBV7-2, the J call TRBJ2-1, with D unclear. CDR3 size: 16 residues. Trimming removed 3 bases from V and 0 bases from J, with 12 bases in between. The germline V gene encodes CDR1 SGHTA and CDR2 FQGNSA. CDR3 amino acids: CASSFLRGSSYNEQFF. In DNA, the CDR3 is TGTGCCAGCAGCTTCCTCCGCGGTAGCTCCTACAATGAGCAGTTCTTC.

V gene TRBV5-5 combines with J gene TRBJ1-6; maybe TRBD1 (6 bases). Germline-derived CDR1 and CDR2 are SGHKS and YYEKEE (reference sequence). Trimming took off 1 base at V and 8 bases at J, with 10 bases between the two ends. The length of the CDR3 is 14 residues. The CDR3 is CASSLYGGDSPLHF. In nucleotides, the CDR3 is TGTGCCAGCAGCTTGTATGGGGGCGATTCACCCCTCCACTTT.

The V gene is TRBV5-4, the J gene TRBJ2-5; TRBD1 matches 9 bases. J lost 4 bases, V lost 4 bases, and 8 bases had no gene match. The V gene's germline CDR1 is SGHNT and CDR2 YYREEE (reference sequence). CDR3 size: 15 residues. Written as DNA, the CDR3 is TGTGCCAGCAGCCAGACAGGGGGTTTGCGAGAGACCCAGTACTTC. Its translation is CASSQTGGLRETQYF.

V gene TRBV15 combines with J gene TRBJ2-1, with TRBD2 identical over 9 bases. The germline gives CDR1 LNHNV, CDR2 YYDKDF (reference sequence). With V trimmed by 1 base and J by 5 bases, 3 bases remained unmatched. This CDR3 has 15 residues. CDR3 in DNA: TGTGCCACCAGCAGAGTTAGCGGGGGCCACAATGAGCAGTTCTTC. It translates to CATSRVSGGHNEQFF.